This TCR beta chain derives from a study of cytomegalovirus exposure and HLA in healthy donors. Germline CDR1 and CDR2: MDHEN and SYDVKM. V shed 7 bases and J shed 7 bases, with 25 bases lying between them. The CDR3 has 16 residues. This PCR relied on a set of 60 Vbeta primers and 13 Jbeta primers. Repertoires were generated with immunoSEQ multiplex PCR, while TCRdb's copy carries only in-frame clones and drops some. The sample consists of 120,000 or so clones, under 90% of them appearing once. The material sequenced was PBMCs. This chain connects TRBV28 to TRBJ1-2, with TRBD1 as a possible D gene (6 bases). The clonotype comes from a woman aged 40 to 50 in good health and CMV-seronegative. CDR3 coding DNA: TGTGCCAGCACACACACACAGGGTTCGATTGGCTTTGGCTACACCTTC. It translates to CASTHTQGSIGFGYTF.